This record looks at one T cell receptor beta chain sequence and its context. Its antigen has not been determined. The sample holds no much larger clone one base away, and base qualities are not on file. In Seattle, one collaborating source enrolled patients while the infection was active and tracked those patients longitudinally over the course of disease. Each collaborating institution followed its own protocols to collect whole blood in K2EDTA tubes. For TCRbeta analysis, collaborators shipped samples as frozen whole blood, isolated PBMCs, or DNA extracted from either of those sample types. Ends trimmed: V by 2 bases, J by 9 bases; bases unmatched to a gene: 9. CDR1 and CDR2 (SGHKS, YYEKEE) derive from the germline V gene (reference sequence). Including cysteine and phenylalanine, the CDR3 has 16 amino acids. Only the CDR3 part of the read is kept: 48 bases, read in frame from the first base. TCRbeta CDR3 regions were amplified from genomic DNA using the immunoSEQ Assay, a bias-controlled multiplex PCR. The paper's processing steps were these. The number of nucleated cells in each sample was estimated from the amplification of reference gene primers within the assay. Sequence reads were collapsed and filtered to measure the absolute abundance of every unique TCRbeta CDR3 rearrangement. For each sample, productive Simpson clonality was calculated as the square root of Simpson's diversity index over productive rearrangements. Here the immuneACCESS table is served through TCRdb, limited to in-frame sequences with V and J called. Missing clones are a known gap in these copies; in checked studies unresolved V genes cover under half, and the rest lacks a known reason. For V, J and clone size, that table is used; D and trimming come from the DNA. This sample has about 93,000 clones in its table, and around 86% of those were observed once. 4.5% to 6.5% of the sample rests with the top ten.

The entry originates in a study of blood T cell repertoires in COVID-19 (dated by TCRdb to 2018 to 2021). About the investigation overall: Samples covering the acute and convalescent phases of COVID-19 were provided by collaborators in the United States, Italy and Spain. The material from the prospective study consisted of cDNA or gDNA derived from T cells, B-cell-depleted T cells, or PBMCs. The dataset comprised deeply sampled blood TCRbeta repertoires from subjects exposed to, actively infected with, or recovered from COVID-19. The repertoires were released in a freely available public database meant as a resource for research on the immune response to SARS-CoV-2. The samples were drawn from two sources: the first 160 participants of the ongoing ImmuneRACE study, and approximately 1,300 subjects contributed by 6 global collaborators. Nearly every sample came with metadata listing a de-identified subject ID, COVID-19 status, age in years and sex. Where available, HLA class I and class II types were taken from metadata supplied by the sample provider and were not determined by assay-based typing.

What the authors observed across the whole study: How much clinical and demographic metadata was included differed by source and by participant, and the metadata was provided uncurated.

Sequencing was done on a sample of peripheral blood. Here the chain combines TRBV5-5 and TRBJ2-1, with 12 central nucleotides matching TRBD2. The sequence was obtained from a man in his sixties with COVID-19, enrolled during active disease. The DNA reads as follows: TGTGCCAGCAGCTTCTCCTCTAGCGGGAGGGCCGCTGAGCAGTTCTTC. Its amino acids are CASSFSSSGRAAEQFF. This CDR3, with the reference TRBV5-5 and TRBJ2-1 proteins standing in past its ends, gives the full variable domain DAGVTQSPTHLIKTRGQQVTLRCSPISGHKSVSWYQQVLGQGPQFIFQYYEKEERGRGNFPDRFSARQFPNYSSELNVNALLLGDSALYLCASSFSSSGRAAEQFFGPGTRLTVL.